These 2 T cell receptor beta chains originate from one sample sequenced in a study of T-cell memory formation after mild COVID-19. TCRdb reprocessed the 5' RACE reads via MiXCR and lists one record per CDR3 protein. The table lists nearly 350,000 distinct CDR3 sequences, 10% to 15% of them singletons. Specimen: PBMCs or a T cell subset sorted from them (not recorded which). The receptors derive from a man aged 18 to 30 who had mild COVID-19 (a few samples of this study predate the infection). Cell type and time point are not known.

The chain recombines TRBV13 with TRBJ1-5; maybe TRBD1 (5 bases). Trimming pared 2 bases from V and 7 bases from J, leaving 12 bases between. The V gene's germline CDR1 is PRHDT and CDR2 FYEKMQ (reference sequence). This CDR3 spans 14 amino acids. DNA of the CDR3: TGTGCCAGCAGCTTATGGGGGTCCGGACAGCCCCAGCATTTT. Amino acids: CASSLWGSGQPQHF. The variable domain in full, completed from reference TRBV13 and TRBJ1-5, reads AAGVIQSPRHLIKEKRETATLKCYPIPRHDTVYWYQQGPGQDPQFLISFYEKMQSDKGSIPDRFSAQQFSDYHSELNMSSLELGDSALYFCASSLWGSGQPQHFGDGTRLSIL.

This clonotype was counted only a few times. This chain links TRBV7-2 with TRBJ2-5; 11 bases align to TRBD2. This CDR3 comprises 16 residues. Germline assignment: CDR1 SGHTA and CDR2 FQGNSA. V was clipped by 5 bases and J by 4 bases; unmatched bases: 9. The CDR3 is CASSPFSGGALETQYF. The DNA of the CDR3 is TGTGCCAGCAGCCCCTTTAGCGGGGGGGCCTTAGAGACCCAGTACTTC.